This is a list of T cell receptor beta chains from one sample in a study of CD8 T cells in ankylosing spondylitis. TCRdb independently ran MiXCR on the 5' RACE reads; one entry per CDR3 protein. The sample consists of about 240,000 distinct CDR3 sequences, about 10% of them appearing once. Sequenced: blood, either unsorted or a sorted T cell fraction (not recorded which). All receptors come from a male donor with ankylosing spondylitis or in good health (not recorded which). The CDR3 runs from the conserved cysteine through the conserved F or W. The order of the fields is D gene, V gene, CDR3 length, clone size, J gene, CDR3 protein, CDR3 DNA. The D gene is left open where the match is weak. Not every row has a clone size; where given, it reads once, few, many or a size class.

D gene: .; V gene: TRBV30; CDR3 length: 14; clone size: many; J gene: TRBJ1-1; CDR3 protein: CAWSWGPGNTEAFF; CDR3 DNA: TGTGCCTGGAGTTGGGGCCCGGGGAACACTGAAGCTTTCTTT
D gene: .; V gene: TRBV2; CDR3 length: 16; clone size: many; J gene: TRBJ1-6; CDR3 protein: CATQETPSSYNSPLHF; CDR3 DNA: TGTGCCACCCAAGAGACCCCTAGCTCCTATAATTCACCCCTCCACTTT
D gene: .; V gene: TRBV7-2; CDR3 length: 11; clone size: many; J gene: TRBJ2-7; CDR3 protein: CASSTRDEQYF; CDR3 DNA: TGTGCCAGCAGCACCCGCGACGAGCAGTACTTC
D gene: .; V gene: TRBV3-1; CDR3 length: 12; clone size: few; J gene: TRBJ2-5; CDR3 protein: CASSQVQETQYF; CDR3 DNA: TGTGCCAGCAGCCAGGTCCAAGAGACCCAGTACTTC
D gene: .; V gene: TRBV20-1; CDR3 length: 14; clone size: many; J gene: TRBJ2-7; CDR3 protein: CSANTGTSVYEQYF; CDR3 DNA: TGCAGTGCTAACACCGGGACTTCAGTCTACGAGCAGTACTTC
D gene: TRBD1; V gene: TRBV27; CDR3 length: 15; clone size: many; J gene: TRBJ2-5; CDR3 protein: CASRPGQGWGETQYF; CDR3 DNA: TGTGCCAGCAGGCCTGGACAGGGTTGGGGAGAGACCCAGTACTTC
D gene: .; V gene: TRBV6-1; CDR3 length: 13; clone size: many; J gene: TRBJ2-7; CDR3 protein: CASGISAPYEQYF; CDR3 DNA: TGTGCCAGCGGTATTAGCGCGCCCTACGAGCAGTACTTC
D gene: .; V gene: TRBV7-9; CDR3 length: 16; clone size: many; J gene: TRBJ2-3; CDR3 protein: CASSPRRGLNTDTQYF; CDR3 DNA: TGTGCCAGCAGCCCTAGGAGGGGGTTGAACACAGATACGCAGTATTTT
D gene: .; V gene: TRBV3-1; CDR3 length: 16; clone size: many; J gene: TRBJ2-3; CDR3 protein: CASSQAKGLSTDTQYF; CDR3 DNA: TGTGCCAGCAGCCAAGCAAAAGGGCTCAGCACAGATACGCAGTATTTT
D gene: TRBD1; V gene: TRBV15; CDR3 length: 16; clone size: many; J gene: TRBJ1-5; CDR3 protein: CATSSGDRGFNQPQHF; CDR3 DNA: TGTGCCACCAGCAGCGGGGACAGGGGTTTCAATCAGCCCCAGCATTTT
D gene: .; V gene: TRBV12-3/TRBV12-4; CDR3 length: 14; clone size: medium-sized; J gene: TRBJ2-5; CDR3 protein: CASSLGQPGETQYF; CDR3 DNA: TGTGCCAGCAGTCTGGGCCAACCTGGGGAGACCCAGTACTTC
D gene: .; V gene: TRBV6-1; CDR3 length: 15; clone size: .; J gene: TRBJ1-4; CDR3 protein: CASRDNRGLNEKLFF; CDR3 DNA: TGTGCCAGCAGGGACAACCGGGGTCTAAATGAAAAACTGTTTTTT
D gene: .; V gene: TRBV4-1; CDR3 length: 14; clone size: .; J gene: TRBJ2-2; CDR3 protein: CASSQDRVTGELFF; CDR3 DNA: TGCGCCAGCAGCCAAGATAGGGTGACCGGGGAGCTGTTTTTT
D gene: .; V gene: TRBV21-1; CDR3 length: 15; clone size: many; J gene: TRBJ2-7; CDR3 protein: CASSKVSRYHNEQYF; CDR3 DNA: TGTGCCAGCAGCAAAGTTTCCCGGTACCACAACGAGCAGTACTTC
D gene: TRBD1; V gene: TRBV20-1; CDR3 length: 13; clone size: many; J gene: TRBJ1-4; CDR3 protein: CSASAGGNEKLFF; CDR3 DNA: TGCAGTGCTAGCGCAGGGGGAAATGAAAAACTGTTTTTT
D gene: TRBD2; V gene: TRBV2; CDR3 length: 13; clone size: .; J gene: TRBJ2-1; CDR3 protein: CARGLAPNNEQFF; CDR3 DNA: TGTGCCAGGGGACTAGCGCCTAACAATGAGCAGTTCTTC
D gene: .; V gene: TRBV5-6; CDR3 length: 14; clone size: many; J gene: TRBJ1-4; CDR3 protein: CASSLEGGRGKLFF; CDR3 DNA: TGTGCCAGCAGCTTGGAAGGAGGACGAGGAAAACTGTTTTTT
D gene: .; V gene: TRBV7-2; CDR3 length: 14; clone size: many; J gene: TRBJ1-1; CDR3 protein: CASSFTGWSTEAFF; CDR3 DNA: TGTGCCAGCAGCTTCACAGGGTGGAGCACTGAAGCTTTCTTT
D gene: .; V gene: TRBV12-3/TRBV12-4; CDR3 length: 15; clone size: .; J gene: TRBJ2-7; CDR3 protein: CASSPTGPNAYEQYF; CDR3 DNA: TGTGCCAGCAGCCCAACAGGGCCGAATGCCTACGAGCAGTACTTC
D gene: .; V gene: TRBV7-6; CDR3 length: 14; clone size: many; J gene: TRBJ2-7; CDR3 protein: CASSLGLSSYEQYF; CDR3 DNA: TGTGCCAGCAGCTTGGGGCTTAGCTCCTACGAGCAGTACTTC
D gene: .; V gene: TRBV4-2; CDR3 length: 15; clone size: many; J gene: TRBJ1-2; CDR3 protein: CASSQEPQGNYGYTF; CDR3 DNA: TGTGCCAGCAGCCAAGAACCTCAGGGGAACTATGGCTACACCTTC
D gene: .; V gene: TRBV30; CDR3 length: 13; clone size: .; J gene: TRBJ2-3; CDR3 protein: CAWARLVTDTQYF; CDR3 DNA: TGTGCCTGGGCGAGACTAGTGACAGATACGCAGTATTTT
D gene: TRBD2; V gene: TRBV12-3/TRBV12-4; CDR3 length: 15; clone size: many; J gene: TRBJ2-5; CDR3 protein: CASRMGGRAEETQYF; CDR3 DNA: TGTGCCAGCCGCATGGGGGGGAGGGCCGAAGAGACCCAGTACTTC
D gene: .; V gene: TRBV7-6; CDR3 length: 15; clone size: few; J gene: TRBJ2-5; CDR3 protein: CASSLDSLFQETQYF; CDR3 DNA: TGTGCCAGCAGCTTGGACAGCCTCTTCCAAGAGACCCAGTACTTC
D gene: .; V gene: TRBV7-9; CDR3 length: 12; clone size: few; J gene: TRBJ2-7; CDR3 protein: CASESTRLEQYF; CDR3 DNA: TGTGCCAGCGAAAGTACTAGGCTTGAGCAGTACTTC
D gene: TRBD1; V gene: TRBV2; CDR3 length: 15; clone size: .; J gene: TRBJ1-4; CDR3 protein: CASSTQGQPNEKLFF; CDR3 DNA: TGTGCCAGCAGTACCCAGGGACAGCCTAATGAAAAACTGTTTTTT
D gene: .; V gene: TRBV20-1; CDR3 length: 17; clone size: .; J gene: TRBJ2-3; CDR3 protein: CCARVPYSRRITDTQYF; CDR3 DNA: TGCTGTGCTAGGGTCCCCTACTCGCGGAGAATAACGGATACGCAGTATTTT
D gene: .; V gene: TRBV20-1; CDR3 length: 11; clone size: many; J gene: TRBJ2-1; CDR3 protein: CSARRPNEQFF; CDR3 DNA: TGCAGTGCTAGGCGACCCAATGAGCAGTTCTTC
D gene: TRBD2; V gene: TRBV30; CDR3 length: 15; clone size: few; J gene: TRBJ2-2; CDR3 protein: CAWTAGVSNTGELFF; CDR3 DNA: TGTGCCTGGACCGCGGGGGTCTCAAACACCGGGGAGCTGTTTTTT
D gene: .; V gene: TRBV30; CDR3 length: 15; clone size: many; J gene: TRBJ1-2; CDR3 protein: CAWSARGKVGYGYTF; CDR3 DNA: TGTGCCTGGAGCGCCCGTGGGAAGGTGGGCTATGGCTACACCTTC
D gene: TRBD2; V gene: TRBV6-1; CDR3 length: 15; clone size: many; J gene: TRBJ2-5; CDR3 protein: CASSDGLAYQETQYF; CDR3 DNA: TGTGCCAGCAGTGACGGACTAGCCTACCAAGAGACCCAGTACTTC
D gene: TRBD2; V gene: TRBV11-2; CDR3 length: 15; clone size: many; J gene: TRBJ2-1; CDR3 protein: CASSLDGGAGVEQFF; CDR3 DNA: TGTGCCAGCAGCTTAGATGGCGGGGCGGGAGTTGAGCAGTTCTTC
D gene: .; V gene: TRBV6-1; CDR3 length: 12; clone size: many; J gene: TRBJ1-5; CDR3 protein: CASSDTGQASTF; CDR3 DNA: TGTGCCAGCAGTGATACAGGACAAGCATCCACTTTT
D gene: .; V gene: TRBV2; CDR3 length: 14; clone size: many; J gene: TRBJ1-1; CDR3 protein: CASSEVYGGTEAFF; CDR3 DNA: TGTGCCAGCAGTGAGGTTTACGGGGGCACTGAAGCTTTCTTT
D gene: .; V gene: TRBV29-1; CDR3 length: 12; clone size: many; J gene: TRBJ2-1; CDR3 protein: CSVVTAHNEQFF; CDR3 DNA: TGCAGCGTTGTAACGGCACACAATGAGCAGTTCTTC
D gene: TRBD1; V gene: TRBV20-1; CDR3 length: 13; clone size: many; J gene: TRBJ1-1; CDR3 protein: CSATGGVDTEAFF; CDR3 DNA: TGCAGTGCTACAGGGGGCGTGGACACTGAAGCTTTCTTT
D gene: .; V gene: TRBV15; CDR3 length: 12; clone size: many; J gene: TRBJ1-3; CDR3 protein: CATRGSGNTIYF; CDR3 DNA: TGTGCCACCAGGGGCTCTGGAAACACCATATATTTT
D gene: TRBD1; V gene: TRBV12-3/TRBV12-4; CDR3 length: 16; clone size: many; J gene: TRBJ1-3; CDR3 protein: CASSLGTGSSGNTIYF; CDR3 DNA: TGTGCCAGCAGTTTAGGGACAGGGTCCTCTGGAAACACCATATATTTT
D gene: TRBD2; V gene: TRBV30; CDR3 length: 17; clone size: many; J gene: TRBJ2-3; CDR3 protein: CAWSVTRTSGATDTQYF; CDR3 DNA: TGTGCCTGGAGTGTAACCCGTACTAGCGGGGCGACAGATACGCAGTATTTT
D gene: .; V gene: TRBV10-3; CDR3 length: 16; clone size: many; J gene: TRBJ2-3; CDR3 protein: CAISARMAGSTDTQYF; CDR3 DNA: TGTGCCATCAGTGCGAGGATGGCGGGGAGCACAGATACGCAGTATTTT
D gene: .; V gene: TRBV30; CDR3 length: 12; clone size: few; J gene: TRBJ2-2; CDR3 protein: CAWSAATGELFF; CDR3 DNA: TGTGCCTGGAGTGCAGCGACCGGGGAGCTGTTTTTT
D gene: .; V gene: TRBV11-2; CDR3 length: 14; clone size: many; J gene: TRBJ2-7; CDR3 protein: CASSLPVAASEQYF; CDR3 DNA: TGTGCCAGCAGCTTACCTGTGGCGGCTTCCGAGCAGTACTTC
D gene: .; V gene: TRBV29-1; CDR3 length: 14; clone size: many; J gene: TRBJ2-1; CDR3 protein: CSAGTLSSYNEQFF; CDR3 DNA: TGCAGCGCAGGGACGTTGAGCTCCTACAATGAGCAGTTCTTC
D gene: .; V gene: TRBV28; CDR3 length: 13; clone size: few; J gene: TRBJ1-2; CDR3 protein: CASSQGMGVGYTF; CDR3 DNA: TGTGCCAGCAGTCAGGGGATGGGGGTAGGCTACACCTTC
D gene: .; V gene: TRBV4-2; CDR3 length: 20; clone size: few; J gene: TRBJ2-1; CDR3 protein: CASSPAPLAWPQGSYNEQFF; CDR3 DNA: TGTGCCAGCAGCCCCGCACCGTTGGCTTGGCCACAGGGCTCCTACAATGAGCAGTTCTTC
D gene: TRBD1; V gene: TRBV3-1; CDR3 length: 15; clone size: many; J gene: TRBJ1-2; CDR3 protein: CASSPDGTGAYGYTF; CDR3 DNA: TGTGCCAGCAGCCCCGACGGGACAGGGGCTTATGGCTACACCTTC
D gene: .; V gene: TRBV30; CDR3 length: 11; clone size: many; J gene: TRBJ1-1; CDR3 protein: CAWRRALEAFF; CDR3 DNA: TGTGCCTGGAGACGTGCCCTTGAAGCTTTCTTT
D gene: TRBD2; V gene: TRBV4-1; CDR3 length: 16; clone size: many; J gene: TRBJ2-3; CDR3 protein: CASSQLPGLATDTQYF; CDR3 DNA: TGCGCCAGCAGCCAATTACCGGGACTAGCTACAGATACGCAGTATTTT
D gene: .; V gene: TRBV12-3/TRBV12-4; CDR3 length: 14; clone size: many; J gene: TRBJ2-7; CDR3 protein: CASSSQGPSYEQYF; CDR3 DNA: TGTGCCAGCAGTTCTCAAGGGCCGTCCTACGAGCAGTACTTC
D gene: TRBD1; V gene: TRBV5-5; CDR3 length: 14; clone size: many; J gene: TRBJ1-2; CDR3 protein: CASSLVQGSYGYTF; CDR3 DNA: TGTGCCAGCAGCTTGGTACAGGGGAGCTATGGCTACACCTTC
D gene: .; V gene: TRBV6-5; CDR3 length: 15; clone size: many; J gene: TRBJ1-5; CDR3 protein: CASSYGQYSNQPQHF; CDR3 DNA: TGTGCCAGCAGTTACGGACAGTATAGCAATCAGCCCCAGCATTTT
D gene: TRBD1; V gene: TRBV6-1; CDR3 length: 14; clone size: many; J gene: TRBJ2-1; CDR3 protein: CASRGTGGKNEQFF; CDR3 DNA: TGTGCCAGCAGAGGGACAGGGGGCAAAAATGAGCAGTTCTTC
D gene: .; V gene: TRBV12-3/TRBV12-4; CDR3 length: 14; clone size: many; J gene: TRBJ2-1; CDR3 protein: CASSFSLRRDEQFF; CDR3 DNA: TGTGCCAGCAGTTTTTCCCTCCGGAGGGATGAGCAGTTCTTC
D gene: .; V gene: TRBV21-1; CDR3 length: 15; clone size: many; J gene: TRBJ1-1; CDR3 protein: CASSKKYNSRTEAFF; CDR3 DNA: TGTGCCAGCAGCAAAAAGTATAACAGCCGCACTGAAGCTTTCTTT
D gene: .; V gene: TRBV7-9; CDR3 length: 15; clone size: few; J gene: TRBJ1-4; CDR3 protein: CASSGYRRGGEKLFF; CDR3 DNA: TGTGCCAGCAGCGGATACAGGCGGGGGGGTGAAAAACTGTTTTTT
D gene: .; V gene: TRBV12-3/TRBV12-4; CDR3 length: 13; clone size: many; J gene: TRBJ1-6; CDR3 protein: CASSQQGRSPLHF; CDR3 DNA: TGTGCCAGTTCCCAGCAGGGTAGATCACCCCTCCACTTT
D gene: TRBD2; V gene: TRBV2; CDR3 length: 12; clone size: .; J gene: TRBJ2-7; CDR3 protein: CASSGGGGEQYF; CDR3 DNA: TGTGCCAGCAGTGGGGGGGGTGGCGAGCAGTACTTC